This T cell receptor beta chain is from a study of PD-L1 blockade in urothelial cancer (dated by TCRdb to the late 2010s). Background for the entire study: Therapy was started around 2014 for all patients, and atezolizumab 1,200 mg was administered intravenously every 3 weeks. Pretreatment tumor samples, along with matched peripheral blood collected serially before and after atezolizumab treatment, underwent TCR sequencing. An ECOG performance status of 0 or 1 was recorded for the patients, and 0 to 3 prior chemotherapy regimens had been received by the patients. Pretreatment blood TCR-seq was available for nearly 30 patients, at least one posttreatment blood collection was obtained for about 24 patients, and tumor TCR-seq was available for about 24 patients. Durable clinical benefit was achieved by nine patients and was not achieved by 20 patients. About 90% of the roughly 30 patients were identified as males with urothelial cancer of bladder origin, and a prior smoking history was reported by 18 of 29 patients. An exploratory multi-omic analysis was conducted of the somatic, immune and clinical correlates of response to PD-L1 blockade with atezolizumab in urothelial cancer. Blood samples were analyzed 3 weeks after the start of treatment (second dose) and 6 weeks after the start of treatment. Whole exome sequencing and RNA sequencing of pretreatment tumors were performed alongside TCR sequencing in the same patients. Durable clinical benefit was defined as progression-free survival longer than 6 months, and TCR features were also tested against progression-free and overall survival. Blood samples gave a median of around 140,000 T cells and under 85,000 unique TCRs, with a median clonality of roughly 0.08.

To estimate absolute template abundance from read counts, synthetic TCR analog templates were spiked into each PCR. The immunoSEQ assay used bias-controlled V and J gene primers to amplify TCRbeta CDR3 regions from genomic DNA. Sequencing of rearranged TCRbeta segments was done at approximately 20X coverage. The paper's processing steps were these. Sequencing errors were corrected by clustering, and CDR3s were annotated against IMGT so that V, D and J genes could be assigned. Only productive TCRbeta rearrangements were used in downstream analyses, excluding out-of-frame or stop-codon sequences. Clonality was calculated as one minus the Shannon entropy normalized by the log of the number of unique productive sequences. Fisher's exact test with Benjamini-Hochberg correction, at a threshold of adjusted p below 0.01, was used to find clones that differed between time points or between blood and tumor. The clones in this table, taken by TCRdb from immuneACCESS, are in-frame only. Not every clone is retained; where verified, under half of the shortfall comes from an unresolved V gene, and the cause of the rest is unknown. Clone size and the V and J calls come from that table; the DNA yielded D and trimming. The sample table shows approximately 38,000 clones, and about 89% are seen once. Over 1.5% of the sample belongs to the ten largest clones.

CDR1 is given as SGHDT and CDR2 as YYEEEE, both from the germline V gene. V loses 0 bases at its end and J loses 3 bases; junction bases beyond the gene matches: 1. The CDR3 runs 15 amino acids, cysteine and phenylalanine included. Only the CDR3 part of the read is kept: 45 bases, read in frame from the first base. Points the paper makes about the study in general: At 3 weeks after the start of treatment, tumor-associated TCR clones in peripheral blood had expanded more in patients with durable benefit (n ≈ 22, p = 0.022). A pretreatment peripheral blood TCR clonality below the median was linked to improved progression-free and overall survival. Because of the small sample size (n of about 30) and the many exploratory analyses performed, the results are intended to be regarded as hypothesis-generating.

The cohort comprised approximately 30 patients with locally advanced or metastatic urothelial carcinoma treated at Memorial Sloan Kettering on a trial protocol. Peripheral blood mononuclear cells were collected pretreatment and during treatment, at between 1 and 8 total time points per patient. The Qiagen DNeasy Blood extraction kit was used to purify genomic DNA from total PBMCs and tumor samples. Collected pretreatment and during treatment, PBMCs were isolated and stored as previously described. Points on this clone: Its antigen remains unidentified. No much larger clonotype is one base removed from it; base qualities were not supplied.

The sequence was collected from a man between 60 and 70 years old with urothelial cancer. The starting material was PBMCs, obtained around atezolizumab (anti-PD-L1) treatment. The chain was built from TRBV5-6 and TRBJ1-5, with 9 bases matching TRBD1. The sequence in DNA is TGTGCCAGCAGCTTGGGGACAGGGGCCAATCAGCCCCAGCATTTT. Translated, it reads CASSLGTGANQPQHF.